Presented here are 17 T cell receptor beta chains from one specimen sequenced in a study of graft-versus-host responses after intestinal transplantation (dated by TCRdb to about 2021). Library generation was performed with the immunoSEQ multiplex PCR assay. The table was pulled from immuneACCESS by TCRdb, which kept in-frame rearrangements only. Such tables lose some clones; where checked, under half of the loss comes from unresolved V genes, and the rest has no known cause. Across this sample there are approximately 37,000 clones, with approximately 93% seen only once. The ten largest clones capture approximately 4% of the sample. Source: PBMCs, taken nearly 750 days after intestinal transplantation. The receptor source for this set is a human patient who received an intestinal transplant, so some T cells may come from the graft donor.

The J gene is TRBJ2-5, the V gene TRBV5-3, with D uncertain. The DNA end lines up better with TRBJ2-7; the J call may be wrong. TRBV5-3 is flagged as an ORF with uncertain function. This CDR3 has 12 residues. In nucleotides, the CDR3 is TGTGCCAGAAGCTCTTGGTCCTACGAGCAGTACTTC. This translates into CARSSWSYEQYF.

For the CDR3, the DNA is TGTGCCAGCAGCCTGGCGCGGGATTGGGAGCAGTACTTC. Translation: CASSLARDWEQYF. The rearrangement links TRBV6-5 to TRBJ2-7; TRBD2 is a possible D gene (6 bases). CDR1 and CDR2 from the germline V gene are MNHEY and SVGAGI. Between the trimmed V and J ends, which lost 6 bases and 7 bases, there was a span of 16 bases. The CDR3 sequence is 13 residues long.

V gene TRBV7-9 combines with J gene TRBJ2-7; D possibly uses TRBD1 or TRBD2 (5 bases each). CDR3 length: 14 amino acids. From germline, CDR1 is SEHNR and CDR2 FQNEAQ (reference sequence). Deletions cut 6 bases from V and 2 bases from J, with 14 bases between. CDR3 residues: CASRDRDGPYEQYF. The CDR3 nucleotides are TGTGCCAGCAGAGACCGGGACGGTCCCTACGAGCAGTACTTC.

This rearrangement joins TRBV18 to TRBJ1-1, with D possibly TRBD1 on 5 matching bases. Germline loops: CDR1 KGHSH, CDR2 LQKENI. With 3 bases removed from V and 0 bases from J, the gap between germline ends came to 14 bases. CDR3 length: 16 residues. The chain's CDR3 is CASSPPGTAMNTEAFF. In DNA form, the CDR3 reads TGTGCCAGCTCACCCCCCGGGACCGCCATGAACACTGAAGCTTTCTTT.

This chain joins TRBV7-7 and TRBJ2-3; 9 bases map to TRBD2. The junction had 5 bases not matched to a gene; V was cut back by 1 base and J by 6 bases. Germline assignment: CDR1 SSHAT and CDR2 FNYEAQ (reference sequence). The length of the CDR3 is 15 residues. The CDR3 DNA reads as TGTGCCAGCAGCTTAGGCGGGGGGGCAGTGGATACGCAGTATTTT. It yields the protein CASSLGGGAVDTQYF.

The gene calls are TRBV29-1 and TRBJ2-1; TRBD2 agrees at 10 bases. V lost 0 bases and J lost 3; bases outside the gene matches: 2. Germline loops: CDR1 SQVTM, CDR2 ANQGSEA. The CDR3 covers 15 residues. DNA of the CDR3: TGCAGCGTTGAAGAACTAGCGGGATACTACAATGAGCAGTTCTTC. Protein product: CSVEELAGYYNEQFF.

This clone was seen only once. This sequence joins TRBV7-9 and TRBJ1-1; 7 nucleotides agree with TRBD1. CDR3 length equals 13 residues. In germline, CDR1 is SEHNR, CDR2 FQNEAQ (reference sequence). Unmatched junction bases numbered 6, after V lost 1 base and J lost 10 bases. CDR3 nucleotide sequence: TGTGCCAGCAGCTTAGTTGGGGACAGAAGAGCTTTCTTT. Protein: CASSLVGDRRAFF.

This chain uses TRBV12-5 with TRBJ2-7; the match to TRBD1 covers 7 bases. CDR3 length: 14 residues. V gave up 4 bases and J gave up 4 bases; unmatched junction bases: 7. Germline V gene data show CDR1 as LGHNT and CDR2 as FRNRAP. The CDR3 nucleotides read TGTGCTAGTGGTTCCCGACAGGGTGCATACGAGCAGTACTTC. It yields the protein CASGSRQGAYEQYF.

In nucleotides, the CDR3 is TGTGCCAGCAGCTCCGGACAGGGACTGTGGTACGAGCAGTACTTC. Its protein product is CASSSGQGLWYEQYF. The chain couples TRBV7-6 to TRBJ2-7; 8 positions match TRBD1. This CDR3 spans 15 amino acids. The V segment lost 4 bases and the J segment 4 bases; nucleotides outside the gene matches: 9. Germline CDR1 SGHVS, CDR2 FNYEAQ.

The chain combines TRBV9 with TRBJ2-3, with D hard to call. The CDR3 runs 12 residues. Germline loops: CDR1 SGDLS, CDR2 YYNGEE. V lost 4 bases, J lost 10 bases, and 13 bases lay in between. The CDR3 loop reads CASSLEYGAQYF. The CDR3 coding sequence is TGTGCCAGCAGCTTGGAATATGGTGCGCAGTATTTT.

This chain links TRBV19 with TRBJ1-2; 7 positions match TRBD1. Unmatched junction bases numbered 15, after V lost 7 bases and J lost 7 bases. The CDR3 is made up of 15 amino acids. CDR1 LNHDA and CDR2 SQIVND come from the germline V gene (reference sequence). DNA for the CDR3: TGTGCCAGTACAACAGGGGAGGGACCTCGGGCTGGCTACACCTTC. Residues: CASTTGEGPRAGYTF.

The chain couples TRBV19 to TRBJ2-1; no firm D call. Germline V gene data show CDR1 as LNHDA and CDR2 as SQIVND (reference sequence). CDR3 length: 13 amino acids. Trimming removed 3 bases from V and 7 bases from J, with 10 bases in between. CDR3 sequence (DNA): TGTGCCAGTAGTATCTTCGAAGCAAATGAGCAGTTCTTC. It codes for CASSIFEANEQFF.

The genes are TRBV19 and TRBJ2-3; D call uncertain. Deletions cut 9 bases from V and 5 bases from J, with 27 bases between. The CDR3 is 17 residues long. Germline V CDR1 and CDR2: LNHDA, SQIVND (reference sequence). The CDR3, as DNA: TGTGCCAGCTCCCCGGGCCGACGACCCTCTTTTGGAGATACGCAGTATTTT. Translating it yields CASSPGRRPSFGDTQYF.

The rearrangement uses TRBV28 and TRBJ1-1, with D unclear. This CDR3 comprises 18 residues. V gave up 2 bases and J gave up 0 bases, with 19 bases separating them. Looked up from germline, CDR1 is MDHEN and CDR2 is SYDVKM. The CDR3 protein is CASSLIFAGPLVNTEAFF. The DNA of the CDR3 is TGTGCCAGCAGTTTAATCTTTGCAGGTCCGTTAGTGAACACTGAAGCTTTCTTT.

DNA for the CDR3: TGCGCCAGCAGCTTGGAGTCGGTTCACGACACAGATACGCAGTATTTT. Protein: CASSLESVHDTDTQYF. The chain joins TRBV5-1 to TRBJ2-3, with D uncertain. This CDR3 is 16 amino acids long. Between the trimmed V and J ends, which lost 0 bases and 2 bases, there was a span of 13 bases. In germline, CDR1 is SGHRS, CDR2 YFSETQ.

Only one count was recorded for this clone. The CDR3 DNA is TGTGCCAGCAGCTTGGTAGTCCTAGCGGGGGGGCCACCAGATACGCAGTATTTT. This sequence encodes CASSLVVLAGGPPDTQYF. The chain recombines TRBV7-6 with TRBJ2-3; 12 bases fit TRBD2. V trimming: 3 bases; J trimming: 4 bases; junction bases outside the gene matches: 11. The CDR3 is made up of 18 amino acids. Germline CDR1 is SGHVS and CDR2 is FNYEAQ.

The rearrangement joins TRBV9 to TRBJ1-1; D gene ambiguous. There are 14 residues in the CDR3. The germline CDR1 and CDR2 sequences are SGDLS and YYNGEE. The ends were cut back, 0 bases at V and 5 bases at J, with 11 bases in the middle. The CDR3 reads CASSVVAETTEAFF. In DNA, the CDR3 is TGTGCCAGCAGCGTAGTGGCAGAGACGACTGAAGCTTTCTTT.